Sequencing of this TCR beta chain was carried out in a study of cytomegalovirus exposure and HLA in healthy donors. Study-level points and caveats: More than 150 TCR beta chains were listed as cytomegalovirus-associated. With later analysis, a missense DCLRE1C variant became linked to TCR beta V- and J-gene trimming. Likely technical artifact: a cluster of highly shared sequence variants.

The PCR used 60 Vbeta and 13 Jbeta primers. Libraries were prepared by immunoSEQ multiplex PCR; TCRdb keeps only in-frame clonotypes and omits some of them. The sample contains approximately 91,000 clones, approximately 86% of which appear only once. Notes on this clone: Its specificity is not known.

The germline V gene encodes CDR1 MGHDK and CDR2 SYGVNS. CDR3 length: 14 residues. Trimming removed 6 bases at V and 4 bases at J, with 12 bases between. The sequenced material came from PBMCs. The TCR was taken from a man aged 30 to 39 in good health and CMV-seropositive. This rearrangement joins TRBV25-1 to TRBJ2-2; D may be TRBD2 (6 bases). CDR3 bases: TGTGCCAGCAGCCGGGAGAGCTCCACCGGGGAGCTGTTTTTT. Translating gives CASSRESSTGELFF.